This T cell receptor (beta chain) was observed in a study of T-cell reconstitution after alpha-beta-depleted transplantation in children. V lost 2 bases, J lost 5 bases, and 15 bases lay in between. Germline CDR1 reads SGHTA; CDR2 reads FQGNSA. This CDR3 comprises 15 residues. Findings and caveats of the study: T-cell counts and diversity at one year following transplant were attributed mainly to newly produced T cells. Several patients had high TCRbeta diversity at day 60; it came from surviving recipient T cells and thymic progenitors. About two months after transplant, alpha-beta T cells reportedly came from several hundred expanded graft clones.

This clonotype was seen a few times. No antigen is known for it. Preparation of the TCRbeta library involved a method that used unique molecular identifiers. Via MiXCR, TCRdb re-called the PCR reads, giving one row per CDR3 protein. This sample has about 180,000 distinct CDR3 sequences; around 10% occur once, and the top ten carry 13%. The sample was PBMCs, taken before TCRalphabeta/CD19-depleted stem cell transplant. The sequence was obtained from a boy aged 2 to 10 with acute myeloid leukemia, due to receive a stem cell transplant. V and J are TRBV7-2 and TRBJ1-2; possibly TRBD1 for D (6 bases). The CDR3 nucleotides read TGTGCCAGCAGCTTATATGGGGGGGCGCGGTATGGCTACACCTTC. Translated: CASSLYGGARYGYTF. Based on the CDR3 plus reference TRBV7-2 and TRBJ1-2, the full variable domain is GAGVSQSPSNKVTEKGKDVELRCDPISGHTALYWYRQSLGQGLEFLIYFQGNSAPDKSGLPSDRFSAERTGGSVSTLTIQRTQQEDSAVYLCASSLYGGARYGYTFGSGTRLTVV.